This TCR beta chain is from a study of regulatory T cells in long-lasting Graves disease. The study's findings and limits: Segments TRBV28, TRBJ1-2 and TRBJ2-5 showed preferential usage in persistent disease.

Time point indicated: persistent/refractory GD, antithyroid drugs over 5 years with positive TRAb. From PBMCs, RNA was extracted and then used to make the TCR library. Around 9.8 milliliters of peripheral blood were taken and placed in EDTA tubes. Researchers made TCR beta libraries by using iRepertoire HTBI primers and running Arm-PCR on CDR3 regions. Per the original data handling: Across the samples, identification revealed 60 to 75 TRBV and more than twelve TRBJ segments. TCRdb reprocessed the multiplex PCR reads via MiXCR and lists one record per CDR3 protein. The V and J calls were determined by TCRdb, not by the authors. The sample lists fewer than 450,000 distinct CDR3 sequences, less than 25% occurring once. As to this clonotype: Its antigen remains unknown.

The length of the CDR3 is 14 residues. CDR1 MNHEY and CDR2 SVGEGT come from the germline V gene. Trimming removed 3 bases at V and 1 base at J, with 10 bases between. Sequencing was performed on peripheral blood mononuclear cells (PBMCs), taken when the disease was refractory, from a patient treated with antithyroid drugs. The source of this sequence is a female donor with Graves disease. This chain joins TRBV6-2 or TRBV6-3 and TRBJ2-7, with TRBD2 as a possible D gene (5 bases). The CDR3 here is CASSYGAVSYEQYF. CDR3 bases: TGTGCCAGCAGTTATGGAGCGGTTTCCTACGAGCAGTACTTC.